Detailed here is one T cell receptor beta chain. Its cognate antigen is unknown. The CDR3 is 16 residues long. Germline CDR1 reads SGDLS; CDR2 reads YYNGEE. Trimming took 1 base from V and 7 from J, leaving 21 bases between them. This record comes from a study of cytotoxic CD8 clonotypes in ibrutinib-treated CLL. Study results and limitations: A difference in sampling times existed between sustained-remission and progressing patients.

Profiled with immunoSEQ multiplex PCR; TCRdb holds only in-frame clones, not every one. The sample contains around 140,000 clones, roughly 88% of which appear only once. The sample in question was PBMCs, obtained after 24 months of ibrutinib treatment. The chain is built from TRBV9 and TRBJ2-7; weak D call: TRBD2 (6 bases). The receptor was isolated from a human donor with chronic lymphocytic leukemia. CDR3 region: CASSVSVGRIEGEQYF. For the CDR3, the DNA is TGTGCCAGCAGCGTATCTGTTGGGAGGATTGAGGGGGAGCAGTACTTC.